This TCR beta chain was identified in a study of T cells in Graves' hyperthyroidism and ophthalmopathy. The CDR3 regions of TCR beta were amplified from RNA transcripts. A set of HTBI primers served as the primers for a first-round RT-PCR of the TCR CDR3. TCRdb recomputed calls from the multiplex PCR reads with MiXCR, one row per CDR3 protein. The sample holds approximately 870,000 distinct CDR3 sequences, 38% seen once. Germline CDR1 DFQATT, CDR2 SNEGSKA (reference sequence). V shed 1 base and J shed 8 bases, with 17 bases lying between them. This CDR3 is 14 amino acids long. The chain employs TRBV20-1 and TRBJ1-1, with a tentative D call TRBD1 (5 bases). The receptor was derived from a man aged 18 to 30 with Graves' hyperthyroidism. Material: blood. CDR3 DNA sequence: TGCAGTGCTAGAGCAGGCCCAGGGCGCCTAGAAGCTTTCTTT. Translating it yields CSARAGPGRLEAFF.